The 22 T cell receptor beta chains below all came from one sample that was sequenced in a study of cytomegalovirus exposure and HLA in healthy donors (dated by TCRdb to 2017 to 2019). Receptor libraries were prepared by the immunoSEQ multiplex PCR assay. The multiplex PCR relied on a mix of 60 forward primers for TCR Vbeta segments and 13 reverse primers for TCR Jbeta segments. TCRdb holds this immuneACCESS table with in-frame rearrangements only. Some clones are missing; in checked studies, unresolved V genes explain under half, and the rest has no known cause. Here the sample has under 150,000 clones; 79% occur a single time. The ten largest clones add up to approximately 4.5% of the sample. Sequencing was carried out using PBMCs. These receptors all come from a man aged 25 to 40 in good health and CMV-seropositive.

V usage is TRBV7-2 and J usage is TRBJ1-1; D unclear. The CDR3 has 15 residues. Germline V CDR1 and CDR2: SGHTA, FQGNSA. V dropped 2 bases and J dropped 5 bases, with 15 bases sitting between them. The CDR3 sequence is CASSLIRMGSTEAFF. The CDR3 nucleotides read TGTGCCAGCAGCTTAATTCGGATGGGGAGTACTGAAGCTTTCTTT.

The CDR3 loop reads CASSSGVSYEQYF. The DNA for the CDR3 is TGTGCCAGCTCAAGCGGGGTTTCCTACGAGCAGTACTTC. V usage is TRBV18 and J usage is TRBJ2-7; 7 bases are shared with TRBD2. V lost 5 bases to trimming and J lost 1 base; unmatched junction nucleotides: 2. This CDR3 comprises 13 residues. Germline V gene sequence: CDR1 KGHSH, CDR2 LQKENI.

The chain carries TRBV5-8 and TRBJ2-3; D unclear. CDR3 length: 14 residues. CDR1 and CDR2 (germline): SGHTS, YDEGEE. V was trimmed by 0 bases and J by 1 base, leaving 6 bases between them. CDR3 coding DNA: TGTGCCAGCAGCTTGGACATACGCACAGATACGCAGTATTTT. This sequence encodes CASSLDIRTDTQYF.

The rearrangement uses TRBV5-3 and TRBJ2-5, with TRBD1 matching 7 bases. TRBV5-3 is annotated as an ORF whose role is uncertain. This CDR3 has 16 residues. V lost 2 bases to trimming and J lost 0 bases; unmatched junction nucleotides: 7. The CDR3 DNA is TGTGCCAGAAGCTTTCCACAACAGGGGTACCAAGAGACCCAGTACTTC. This sequence encodes CARSFPQQGYQETQYF.

The J gene is TRBJ1-2, the V gene TRBV7-9, with no clear D. Germline CDR1 and CDR2: SEHNR and FQNEAQ (reference sequence). The V end was cut by 5 bases, the J end by 8 bases, with 12 bases between. There are 12 residues in the CDR3. CDR3 loop: CASSMELLGYTF. The CDR3 nucleotides read TGTGCCAGCAGCATGGAGTTACTCGGCTACACCTTC.

This chain links TRBV18 with TRBJ1-5; D might be TRBD1 (5 bases). Trimming took off 0 bases at V and 2 bases at J, with 11 bases between the two ends. This CDR3 has 16 residues. CDR1 and CDR2 (germline): KGHSH, LQKENI. Written as DNA, the CDR3 is TGTGCCAGCTCACCACCGGGGCGGAGGGGCAATCAGCCCCAGCATTTT. This sequence encodes CASSPPGRRGNQPQHF.

This clone was recorded once. The CDR3 coding sequence is TGTGCCAGCAGCTTGGGGACCCTCGGGGGTGAGACCCAGTACTTC. This codes for CASSLGTLGGETQYF. V and J are TRBV7-6 and TRBJ2-5; D might be TRBD2 (6 bases). From germline, CDR1 is SGHVS and CDR2 FNYEAQ. Trimming left V 3 bases short and J 5 bases short, with 16 bases between. This CDR3 is built from 15 residues.

V usage is TRBV5-4 and J usage is TRBJ1-2; TRBD1 is a possible D gene (6 bases). The length of the CDR3 is 16 residues. Germline V gene sequence: CDR1 SGHNT, CDR2 YYREEE (reference sequence). Deletions cut 0 bases from V and 7 bases from J, with 19 bases between. The CDR3 reads CASSLAPDSLSRGYTF. Here the CDR3 DNA reads TGTGCCAGCAGCTTGGCGCCGGACAGCCTTTCCCGTGGCTACACCTTC.

This clone was seen more than once but under ten times. The J gene is TRBJ2-5, the V gene TRBV25-1, with D uncertain. With 5 bases removed from V and 8 bases from J, the gap between germline ends came to 15 bases. This CDR3 has 13 residues. The germline V gene has CDR1 MGHDK and CDR2 SYGVNS. In DNA, the CDR3 is TGTGCCAGCAGTCGTCGAACGTACAGAACCCAGTACTTC. Its translation: CASSRRTYRTQYF.

The chain couples TRBV7-2 to TRBJ2-2; 7 bases are a match to TRBD1. J was trimmed by 1 base and V by 5 bases; bases with no gene match: 4. CDR1 is SGHTA, CDR2 FQGNSA, per germline. CDR3 length equals 15 residues. Here the CDR3 reads CASSLRTGNTGELFF. The CDR3 nucleotides read TGTGCCAGCAGCCTGCGGACAGGGAACACCGGGGAGCTGTTTTTT.

This clone was detected only once. This chain joins TRBV7-2 and TRBJ1-3, with 7 bases identical to TRBD1. Germline V lookup: CDR1 SGHTA, CDR2 FQGNSA. This CDR3 comprises 16 residues. V lost 5 bases and J lost 0; bases outside the gene matches: 7. CDR3: CASSPRWDSSGNTIYF. The CDR3 coding sequence is TGTGCCAGCAGCCCCCGATGGGACAGCTCTGGAAACACCATATATTTT. Using reference TRBV7-2 and TRBJ1-3 for the parts outside the CDR3, the full variable domain is GAGVSQSPSNKVTEKGKDVELRCDPISGHTALYWYRQSLGQGLEFLIYFQGNSAPDKSGLPSDRFSAERTGGSVSTLTIQRTQQEDSAVYLCASSPRWDSSGNTIYFGEGSWLTVV.

The chain uses TRBV5-1 and TRBJ2-2; D call uncertain. The CDR3 is 15 amino acids. The germline V gene has CDR1 SGHRS and CDR2 YFSETQ. V was clipped by 6 bases and J by 4 bases, with 16 bases between them. The CDR3 protein is CASNLNPQSTGELFF. The CDR3 DNA reads as TGCGCCAGCAACTTAAACCCACAAAGCACCGGGGAGCTGTTTTTT.

This clone showed up just once. The chain links TRBV9 to TRBJ2-2, with TRBD1 matching 7 bases. Germline lookup yields CDR1 SGDLS and CDR2 YYNGEE. The CDR3 consists of 15 residues. V was clipped by 4 bases and J by 1 base; unmatched bases: 4. This CDR3 reads CASSTGQLNTGELFF. CDR3 DNA: TGTGCCAGCAGCACGGGACAGCTGAACACCGGGGAGCTGTTTTTT.

With regard to this clone: One end of the junction is discordant with germline, which a read error may explain. This chain links TRBV6-4 with TRBJ2-2, with a possible D match to TRBD1 (6 bases). Germline V gene sequence: CDR1 MRHNA, CDR2 SNTAGT. The CDR3 covers 14 residues. This CDR3 reads CASSETGNSGELFF. CDR3 DNA sequence: TGTGCCAGCAGTGAAACAGGGAACTCCGGGGAGCTGTTTTTT.

This chain uses TRBV6-1 with TRBJ2-7, with D possibly matching TRBD2 (6 bases). CDR1 is MNHNS and CDR2 is SASEGT in the germline V gene. This CDR3 spans 15 amino acids. With 5 bases removed from V and 6 bases from J, the gap between germline ends came to 20 bases. The CDR3 loop reads CASSTPRDSLVEQYF. As DNA, the CDR3 is TGTGCCAGCAGTACCCCCCGGGACTCCTTGGTCGAGCAGTACTTC.

This clone appeared a few times. The chain uses TRBV14 and TRBJ2-7, with 11 bases that match TRBD2. CDR3 size: 16 residues. Germline values: CDR1 SGHDN, CDR2 FVKESK. Losses at the gene ends were 4 bases for V and 5 bases for J; bases not matched to a gene: 10. The CDR3 DNA follows: TGTGCCAGCAGCCGACTAGCGGGACGCCCGGGAGACGAGCAGTACTTC. The encoded protein is CASSRLAGRPGDEQYF.

The chain has TRBV4-1 and TRBJ2-1, with D unresolved. The CDR3 is 16 residues long. Germline V gene lookup returns CDR1 MGHRA and CDR2 YSYEKL. V was trimmed by 3 bases and J by 3 bases, leaving 15 bases between them. The CDR3 sequence is CASSQRGSAGYNEQFF. CDR3 sequence (DNA): TGCGCCAGCAGCCAGCGAGGATCCGCCGGCTACAATGAGCAGTTCTTC.

The genes are TRBV12-2 and TRBJ1-1. TRBV12-2 counts as a pseudogene. There are 14 residues in the CDR3. CDR3 coding DNA: TGTGCAAGTCGCTCCGGTTCTGGGGGGACTGAAGCTTTCTTT. Translation: CASRSGSGGTEAFF.

Comment on this clone: Compared with germline, one end of the junction differs, possibly owing to a read error. V and J are TRBV7-9 and TRBJ2-2; D unclear. The germline V gene encodes CDR1 SEHNR and CDR2 FQNEAQ (reference sequence). This CDR3 is 15 amino acids long. The CDR3: CSSSPRLVNTGELFF. The CDR3 DNA reads as TGTTCCAGCAGCCCAAGACTTGTGAACACCGGGGAGCTGTTTTTT.

Only one count was recorded for this clone. The chain employs TRBV7-2 and TRBJ1-2, with D unresolved. The CDR3 loop spans 15 amino acids. Between the trimmed V and J ends, which lost 5 bases and 8 bases, there was a span of 21 bases. Germline CDR1 SGHTA, CDR2 FQGNSA. The CDR3 loop is CASSDQRLGLGGYTF. The CDR3 region has the DNA TGTGCCAGCAGCGATCAAAGGCTCGGCCTCGGGGGCTACACCTTC.

This rearrangement joins TRBV5-1 to TRBJ2-3, with D unresolved. V gave up 0 bases and J gave up 2 bases, with 10 bases separating them. Germline assignment: CDR1 SGHRS and CDR2 YFSETQ. There are 15 residues in the CDR3. As DNA, the CDR3 is TGCGCCAGCAGCTTGGGGCAGGTTCACACAGATACGCAGTATTTT. This codes for CASSLGQVHTDTQYF.

The rearrangement links TRBV6-1 to TRBJ2-5; D unclear. The J call may be in error: the DNA end matches TRBJ2-7 better. Germline lookup yields CDR1 MNHNS and CDR2 SASEGT. CDR3 length: 16 residues. CDR3: CASSGRSMVLSYEQYF. CDR3 bases: TGTGCCAGCAGTGGACGGAGTATGGTACTATCCTACGAGCAGTACTTC.